The 8 T cell receptor beta chains given below trace back to one sample, sequenced in a study of T cell responses to AZD1222 COVID-19 vaccine. TCRdb's copy holds only in-frame clones and misses some; the assay was immunoSEQ multiplex PCR. There are around 140,000 clones in the sample; about nine tenths occur only once, and about 20% lies in the top ten. Sequenced here: peripheral blood, sampled on day 0 of AZD1222 vaccination. Receptors originate from an adult in good health.

The chain uses TRBV28 and TRBJ1-2; 8 nucleotides match TRBD1. Germline lookup yields CDR1 MDHEN and CDR2 SYDVKM. The J segment lost 8 bases and the V segment lost 6 bases, leaving 11 bases of the junction unmatched. The length of the CDR3 is 14 residues. In nucleotides, the CDR3 is TGTGCCAGCAGAGTAAGGACAGGGAGTGGCGGCTACACCTTC. This gives the protein CASRVRTGSGGYTF.

This rearrangement joins TRBV5-6 to TRBJ1-1; 7 nucleotides align to TRBD1. Germline V gene data show CDR1 as SGHDT and CDR2 as YYEEEE. The CDR3 length is 15 residues. V shed 4 bases and J 8 bases; nucleotides not matched to a gene: 14. Written as DNA, the CDR3 is TGTGCCAGCAGCCTGGACAGGAGGGAAATTCGGGAAGCTTTCTTT. Protein: CASSLDRREIREAFF.

V and J are TRBV4-1 and TRBJ1-5, with 8 bases identical to TRBD1. CDR3 length: 15 amino acids. V was pared by 6 bases and J by 6 bases, with 10 bases of the junction left unmatched. Germline-derived CDR1 and CDR2 are MGHRA and YSYEKL. This CDR3 reads CASRKNQGAIQPQHF. Here the CDR3 DNA reads TGCGCCAGCAGGAAGAATCAGGGGGCTATTCAGCCCCAGCATTTT.

The table lists this clone with a count of one. V and J are TRBV5-1 and TRBJ2-3, with TRBD2 matching over 8 bases. Germline V gene sequence: CDR1 SGHRS, CDR2 YFSETQ. Unmatched junction bases numbered 12, after V lost 6 bases and J lost 6 bases. CDR3 length: 15 amino acids. CDR3 sequence (DNA): TGCGCCAGCACGCCGTTGTCGGGGGGGCAGGATACGCAGTATTTT. Its translation: CASTPLSGGQDTQYF.

The CDR3 sequence: CASSWTGGSTGELFF. Here the CDR3 DNA reads TGTGCCAGCAGTTGGACAGGGGGCAGCACCGGGGAGCTGTTTTTT. The chain couples TRBV2 to TRBJ2-2, with 11 bases lining up with TRBD1. The CDR3 contains 15 residues. The germline gives CDR1 SNHLY, CDR2 FYNNEI. V trimming: 5 bases; J trimming: 4 bases; junction bases outside the gene matches: 3.

The chain links TRBV5-1 to TRBJ1-1; D perhaps matches TRBD1 (6 bases). The CDR3 covers 14 residues. The ends were cut back, 2 bases at V and 6 bases at J, with 14 bases in the middle. CDR1 and CDR2 (germline): SGHRS, YFSETQ. The CDR3 DNA follows: TGCGCCAGCAGCTTCCAAACAGGGATATCTGAAGCTTTCTTT. Translating gives CASSFQTGISEAFF.

On this clone itself: The same CDR3 is also encoded by other DNA sequences in this sample. The chain is built from TRBV13 and TRBJ1-4; D might be TRBD1 (5 bases). CDR1 and CDR2 from the germline V gene are PRHDT and FYEKMQ (reference sequence). This CDR3 comprises 15 residues. Trimming took off 1 base at V and 0 bases at J, with 6 bases between the two ends. The CDR3: CASSLVGATNEKLFF. DNA of the CDR3: TGTGCCAGCAGCTTAGTGGGGGCAACTAATGAAAAACTGTTTTTT.

The chain uses TRBV4-3 and TRBJ1-5; no clear D gene. This CDR3 comprises 14 residues. From germline, CDR1 is LGHNA and CDR2 YSLEER. Trimming took 5 bases from V and 8 from J, leaving 16 bases between them. This CDR3 is CASSRRTAGEPQHF. For the CDR3, the DNA is TGCGCCAGCAGCAGACGGACCGCCGGAGAGCCCCAGCATTTT.